This TCR beta chain is from a study of spatial heterogeneity in lung cancer (dated by TCRdb to between 2018 and 2021). Some background on the complete study: More beta-chain than alpha-chain transcripts were consistently detected, likely reflecting higher beta-chain transcript abundance. In the raw uncorrected reads, each unique combination of TCR and UMI appeared on average more than ten times. Both alpha and beta chains were TCR-sequenced in 200 to 250 tumor regions, 64 matched nontumor lung samples and around 54 PBMC samples obtained at surgery. The study linked features of the TCR repertoire to counts of nonsynonymous mutations, which were determined by whole-exome sequencing of tumor tissue. In non-small cell lung cancer, the study quantitatively compared TCR alpha and beta repertoires across several tumor regions, matched nontumor lung, and blood.

Libraries were made using 5' RACE. These reads were obtained on a NextSeq 500. To allow correction of PCR and sequencing errors, the TCR library protocol tagged every TCR cDNA molecule with a unique molecular identifier. The original methods were these. TCR identification, UMI-based error correction and CDR3 extraction were all carried out with Decombinator tools. Expanded TCRs were defined as those above a frequency of 2 per 1,000, corresponding to the top 1% of the tumor frequency distribution. Each repertoire was subsampled 100 times to 5,000 TCRs, after which Renyi diversity was computed with the R vegan package. CDR3 similarity networks were built from amino acid triplet string-kernel similarity, with CDR3s being connected when pairwise similarity was above 0.82. TCRdb reprocessed the public reads (quality trimming at Q25 with fastp, clone calling with MiXCR) and kept in-frame beta chains. Identical CDR3 proteins give one entry, which carries the most common genes and DNA. It is TCRdb's table, rather than the study itself, that gives the V and J calls and clone size. This sample holds over 14,000 distinct CDR3 sequences; around 10% were observed only once. Roughly 28% of the sample lies in the top ten.

What the study reported, not specific to this receptor: Ubiquitous expanded tumor TCRs showed up in blood more often at tumor resection than at routine follow-up. Additional single-cell paired TCR alpha and beta sequencing was considered necessary to confirm, at a functional level, the hypothesis that regional TCRs recognize regional mutations.

The meaning of the sample's time point label: sample taken at primary tumor resection. Whole RNA extracted from tumor and nontumor lung tissue, or from cryopreserved PBMC samples, was used for TCR sequencing without cell sorting. Samples were obtained from 70 to 85 patients with early-stage, untreated non-small cell lung cancer from the lung TRACERx cohort. Only patients with enough RNA available from two or more tumor regions were chosen for TCR sequencing. The table lists this clonotype with many counts. Its antigen has not been determined. Qualities for individual bases were not recorded, and no much larger clone is one base off. From a lookup of the germline V gene (reference sequence), CDR1 and CDR2 are SEHNR and FQNEAQ. The CDR3 covers 12 residues, taking in both the cysteine and the phenylalanine. Of all the DNA, just the CDR3 is kept, 36 bases in frame from base 1. V is shortened by 5 bases, J by 0 bases, and the region joining them spans 5 bases.

This TCR was recovered from a male donor with early-stage non-small cell lung cancer. The sequences come from PBMCs, collected at surgery. The chain is assembled from TRBV7-9 and TRBJ2-7, with an unclear D gene assignment. The DNA reads as follows: TGTGCCAGCAGCGTGAACTCCTACGAGCAGTACTTC. Its product reads: CASSVNSYEQYF.